The 27 T cell receptor beta chains below were found in one sample sequenced in a study of T cells expressing NK-cell markers. TCRdb reprocessed the 5' RACE reads, keeping one entry per CDR3 protein, no DNA. The ten most abundant clones cover around 0.37% of a sample with 250,000 to 300,000 distinct CDR3 sequences. The sample comprised blood T cells: a sorted CD56 or NKG2C T cell subset, CD4+ or CD8+ T cells, or bulk PBMC T cells (not recorded which). Every receptor here comes from a man between 18 and 29 years old in good health.

The J gene is TRBJ2-1, the V gene TRBV4-1; TCRdb calls TRBD1, which cannot be checked without DNA. Germline CDR1 is MGHRA and CDR2 is YSYEKL. CDR3 size: 12 residues. This CDR3 is CASTGGRNEQFF.

The genes are TRBV7-8 and TRBJ2-3; TCRdb selects TRBD1, and the lack of DNA leaves this call unchecked. Germline CDR1 reads SGHVS; CDR2 reads FQNEAQ. The CDR3 has 16 amino acids. The CDR3 sequence: CASSLLSAAPGDTQYF.

This chain links TRBV6-5 with TRBJ2-1; TCRdb gives TRBD2 as the D gene, but with no DNA this cannot be confirmed. Germline V gene lookup returns CDR1 MNHEY and CDR2 SVGAGI. The CDR3 sequence is 19 residues long. The CDR3 sequence is CASSYSILAGGLIYNEQFF.

This rearrangement joins TRBV10-3 to TRBJ2-6; the TRBD1 assignment by TCRdb is unverifiable without DNA. The CDR3 extends over 15 amino acids. Germline-derived CDR1 and CDR2 are ENHRY and SYGVKD. The CDR3: CATGTGHSGANVLTF.

The chain recombines TRBV4-1 with TRBJ1-6; the D call from TCRdb, TRBD1, cannot be confirmed without DNA. Germline values: CDR1 MGHRA, CDR2 YSYEKL. The CDR3 is 15 residues long. The CDR3 is CASSVRPGVNSPLHF.

The gene calls are TRBV5-1 and TRBJ2-5; with no DNA, the TCRdb D assignment of TRBD2 cannot be verified. The CDR3 is made up of 16 amino acids. Germline V lookup: CDR1 SGHRS, CDR2 YFSETQ. The CDR3 here is CASSLAGTSAQETQYF.

The rearrangement links TRBV29-1 to TRBJ1-2; TCRdb selects TRBD1, and the lack of DNA leaves this call unchecked. This CDR3 has 11 residues. The germline V gene encodes CDR1 SQVTM and CDR2 ANQGSEA. CDR3 in amino acids: CSATGGSGYTF. Full variable domain (rest looked up from reference TRBV29-1 and TRBJ1-2): SAVISQKPSRDICQRGTSLTIQCQVDSQVTMMFWYRQQPGQSLTLIATANQGSEATYESGFVIDKFPISRPNLTFSTLTVSNMSPEDSSIYLCSATGGSGYTFGSGTRLTVV.

J is TRBJ1-6 and V is TRBV12-3 or TRBV12-4. The CDR3 runs 15 residues. CDR3 residues: CASSEGSSYNSPLHF.

V gene TRBV12-3 or TRBV12-4 combines with J gene TRBJ1-2. This CDR3 has 12 residues. Here the CDR3 reads CASSLPVNGYTF.

The J gene is TRBJ2-4, the V gene TRBV7-8; TCRdb reports TRBD1, a call that lacks DNA to check it against. Germline lookup yields CDR1 SGHVS and CDR2 FQNEAQ. The CDR3 spans 17 residues. The CDR3 sequence: CASSLATGGIAKNIQYF.

The gene calls are TRBV12-3 or TRBV12-4 and TRBJ1-1; no DNA is available, so the TRBD1 call from TCRdb remains unchecked. The CDR3 has 11 amino acids. This CDR3 reads CASWEGTEAFF.

The chain joins TRBV12-3 or TRBV12-4 to TRBJ2-2; TCRdb's assignment of TRBD1 cannot be checked, as there is no DNA. The CDR3 runs to 15 residues. CDR3 protein: CASSSQGARTGELFF.

The CDR3 sequence: CSVAHGTPMGEQYF. The chain employs TRBV29-1 and TRBJ2-7; lacking DNA, the TRBD1 call made by TCRdb goes unchecked. The CDR3 sequence is 14 residues long. Germline V gene lookup returns CDR1 SQVTM and CDR2 ANQGSEA.

The chain is built from TRBV15 and TRBJ1-5; the D call of TRBD1 rests on TCRdb alone, since no DNA is present to check it. The CDR3 contains 15 residues. The germline CDR1 and CDR2 sequences are LNHNV and YYDKDF (reference sequence). The CDR3 spells CATSRPTGINQPQHF. The whole variable domain, filled in from reference TRBV15 and TRBJ1-5, reads DAMVIQNPRYQVTQFGKPVTLSCSQTLNHNVMYWYQQKSSQAPKLLFHYYDKDFNNEADTPDNFQSRRPNTSFCFLDIRSPGLGDTAMYLCATSRPTGINQPQHFGDGTRLSIL.

The chain has TRBV4-3 and TRBJ2-1. From germline, CDR1 is LGHNA and CDR2 YSLEER. This CDR3 has 15 residues. This CDR3 reads CASSQELGGYNEQFF.

The rearrangement joins TRBV20-1 to TRBJ2-1; TCRdb indicates TRBD1, and absent DNA this call remains unverified. Per germline, CDR1 DFQATT and CDR2 SNEGSKA (reference sequence). The CDR3 extends over 13 amino acids. The CDR3 spells CSAALGGGDEQFF.

The rearrangement uses TRBV10-3 and TRBJ1-2; with no DNA, the TCRdb D assignment of TRBD1 cannot be verified. This CDR3 region has 15 residues. The germline gives CDR1 ENHRY, CDR2 SYGVKD. The CDR3 loop is CAISDLQAPNYGYTF.

The chain uses TRBV5-1 and TRBJ2-7; TCRdb's D gene call, TRBD1, goes unchecked for lack of DNA. The CDR3 is 16 residues long. Germline CDR1 and CDR2: SGHRS and YFSETQ. CDR3 region: CASSLNRGTGGYEQYF.

CDR3: CASSPGRRRNWNTIYF. The chain recombines TRBV11-2 with TRBJ1-3. CDR3 size: 16 residues. Germline CDR1 reads SGHAT; CDR2 reads FQNNGV.

This chain uses TRBV10-3 with TRBJ2-1; the D call of TRBD2 rests on TCRdb alone, since no DNA is present to check it. Germline-derived CDR1 and CDR2 are ENHRY and SYGVKD. This CDR3 has 13 amino acids. CDR3 sequence reads: CAIRGGGLNEQFF.

The chain joins TRBV11-2 to TRBJ2-5; TCRdb's D gene call, TRBD1, goes unchecked for lack of DNA. The CDR3 sequence is 16 residues long. CDR1 is SGHAT, CDR2 FQNNGV, per germline. This CDR3 is CASSLMAGRSGETQYF.

This chain joins TRBV25-1 and TRBJ2-3; TCRdb reports TRBD2, a call that lacks DNA to check it against. The CDR3 is 14 residues long. CDR1 is MGHDK and CDR2 is SYGVNS in the germline V gene. CDR3 region: CASSGLAGTDTQYF.

The chain links TRBV4-1 to TRBJ2-1; absent DNA, TCRdb's TRBD1 call cannot be checked. Germline CDR1 and CDR2: MGHRA and YSYEKL. The CDR3 totals 17 residues. This CDR3 reads CASSQEDAGGGYNEQFF.

The chain joins TRBV12-3 or TRBV12-4 to TRBJ1-1; TCRdb names TRBD1, which stays unverified in the absence of DNA. There are 16 residues in the CDR3. The CDR3 protein is CASSSPGRKMNTEAFF.

The chain links TRBV10-3 to TRBJ2-7; TCRdb reports TRBD1, a call that lacks DNA to check it against. The CDR3 is 15 amino acids. Germline V gene sequence: CDR1 ENHRY, CDR2 SYGVKD. CDR3 region: CAISVGTGVSYEQYF.

The CDR3: CASSLGAFGFGANVLTF. The chain couples TRBV12-3 or TRBV12-4 to TRBJ2-6; as DNA is missing, the TRBD1 call by TCRdb cannot be tested. This CDR3 has 17 amino acids.

V is TRBV25-1 and J is TRBJ2-1; there is no DNA to check the TCRdb D call of TRBD2. Germline CDR1 and CDR2: MGHDK and SYGVNS. The CDR3 runs 18 residues. This CDR3 reads CASSGWGIGTSSYNEQFF.